This passage covers 8 T cell receptor beta chains from one sample sequenced in a study of blood T cell repertoires in COVID-19. Repertoires were generated with immunoSEQ multiplex PCR, while TCRdb's copy carries only in-frame clones and drops some. The data show about 190,000 clones, with around 76% seen just once and around 7.8% held by the top ten. What was sequenced was peripheral blood. The receptors come from a woman in her sixties with COVID-19, enrolled during active disease.

CDR3 region: CASSEVSGYTF. CDR3 nucleotides: TGTGCCAGCAGTGAAGTGAGTGGCTACACCTTC. This sequence joins TRBV6-1 and TRBJ1-2, with unresolved D. The CDR3 contains 11 residues. Germline CDR1 and CDR2: MNHNS and SASEGT. The V end was cut by 1 base, the J end by 7 bases, with 4 bases between.

The chain has TRBV28 and TRBJ2-7, with 10 bases aligning to TRBD1. The trim removed 9 bases at V and 3 bases at J, leaving 17 bases unmatched. Germline V lookup: CDR1 MDHEN, CDR2 SYDVKM. This CDR3 is 17 amino acids long. Written as DNA, the CDR3 is TGTGCCAGTTCCGGGACAGGGGACGCGAGCGGCTTCTACGAGCAGTACGTC. It is translated as CASSGTGDASGFYEQYV.

The chain links TRBV19 to TRBJ1-1; D gene ambiguous. Germline V CDR1 and CDR2: LNHDA, SQIVND (reference sequence). CDR3 size: 15 residues. The V end lost 2 bases, the J end lost 5 bases, and 15 bases lay between the germline ends. CDR3 amino acids: CASSIQEGWQTEAFF. CDR3 nucleotide sequence: TGTGCCAGTAGTATACAGGAGGGATGGCAAACTGAAGCTTTCTTT.

V is TRBV28 and J is TRBJ1-2; 11 positions match TRBD1. CDR3 length: 14 amino acids. Trimming cost V 8 bases and J 9 bases; bases outside gene matches: 11. CDR1 is MDHEN and CDR2 is SYDVKM in the germline V gene. In DNA form, the CDR3 reads TGTGCCAGCGGAAAGAGGAGGACAGGGGGCAGCTACACCTTC. Translated: CASGKRRTGGSYTF.

Only one count was recorded for this clone. The chain has TRBV18 and TRBJ2-7, with D unclear. Trimming took off 6 bases at V and 7 bases at J, with 16 bases between the two ends. This CDR3 contains 13 residues. CDR1 is KGHSH and CDR2 is LQKENI in the germline V gene. The CDR3 protein is CASSPHSTGEQYV. Here the CDR3 DNA reads TGTGCCAGCTCGCCTCACTCTACCGGGGAGCAGTACGTC.

J is TRBJ2-2 and V is TRBV7-2, with D uncertain. V dropped 1 base and J dropped 4 bases, with 13 bases sitting between them. CDR1 is SGHTA, CDR2 FQGNSA, per germline. The length of the CDR3 is 16 residues. The CDR3 sequence: CASSLDPNSGTGELFF. The CDR3 DNA sequence: TGTGCCAGCAGCTTAGATCCGAACTCGGGCACCGGGGAGCTGTTTTTT. The complete variable domain, with remaining parts taken from reference TRBV7-2 and TRBJ2-2, reads GAGVSQSPSNKVTEKGKDVELRCDPISGHTALYWYRQSLGQGLEFLIYFQGNSAPDKSGLPSDRFSAERTGGSVSTLTIQRTQQEDSAVYLCASSLDPNSGTGELFFGEGSRLTVL.

The chain is built from TRBV6-5 and TRBJ2-6, with 7 bases lining up with TRBD2. Germline CDR1 reads MNHEY; CDR2 reads SVGAGI. This CDR3 contains 15 residues. Here the CDR3 reads CPQQWEGPGANVLTF. CDR3 DNA: TGTCCCCAGCAGTGGGAGGGGCCTGGGGCCAACGTCCTGACTTTC.

The chain links TRBV10-1 to TRBJ1-1, with no clear D. Germline-derived CDR1 and CDR2 are WNHNN and SYGVQD (reference sequence). The CDR3 is 13 amino acids. V shed 8 bases and J shed 3 bases, with 13 bases lying between them. Written as DNA, the CDR3 is TGCGCCAGCCGACGGGGTCGGGACACTGAAGCTTTCTTT. As protein: CASRRGRDTEAFF.